This paragraph covers one T cell receptor beta chain sequence. Its antigen is unknown. This sample was taken from a study of OX40 agonist ivuxolimab in advanced cancers. Study context: Participants could have had prior anti-PD-1, anti-PD-L1 or anti-CTLA-4 therapy, and around 40% had some.

Study-wide findings and caveats: Clones of CD4+ and CD8+ blood T cells grew by week 6 at doses of 0.1 to 3.0 mg/kg.

This table comes from immunoSEQ multiplex PCR, and its TCRdb copy is limited to in-frame clones, with some not included. The sample consists of under 80,000 clones, roughly 90% of them appearing once. Trimming took off 1 base at V and 0 bases at J, with 12 bases between the two ends. The germline V gene has CDR1 SGHNT and CDR2 YENEEA. CDR3 length: 16 residues. The TCR sequence derives from an adult with an advanced solid tumor such as melanoma, head and neck, liver or kidney cancer. The J gene is TRBJ2-5, the V gene TRBV11-3; D possibly uses TRBD1 or TRBD2 (5 bases each). The sample consisted of CD4+ or CD8+ T cells sorted from blood, taken in a trial of the OX40 agonist ivuxolimab. This CDR3 reads CASSLVSRGHQETQYF. CDR3 DNA: TGTGCCAGCAGCTTAGTTTCTCGGGGCCACCAAGAGACCCAGTACTTC.